A single sample gave rise to the 4 T cell receptor beta chains below, sequenced in a study of OX40 agonist ivuxolimab in advanced cancers. Libraries were prepared by immunoSEQ multiplex PCR; TCRdb keeps only in-frame clonotypes and omits some of them. The table includes more than 70,000 clones, 81% detected once. The sequences come from CD4+ or CD8+ T cells sorted from blood, collected in a trial of the OX40 agonist ivuxolimab. Receptors originate from an adult with an advanced solid tumor such as melanoma, head and neck, liver or kidney cancer.

The J gene is TRBJ2-2, the V gene TRBV7-2, with 7 bases identical to TRBD2. The V segment lost 3 bases and the J segment 5 bases; nucleotides outside the gene matches: 6. CDR3 length equals 15 residues. Germline assignment: CDR1 SGHTA and CDR2 FQGNSA. The CDR3 coding sequence is TGTGCCAGCAGCTTCAGCGGGGCTGGGACCGGGGAGCTGTTTTTT. It yields the protein CASSFSGAGTGELFF.

The chain has TRBV29-1 and TRBJ1-2; 9 positions agree with TRBD1. Germline assignment: CDR1 SQVTM and CDR2 ANQGSEA. CDR3 length: 12 residues. V lost 4 bases and J lost 8; bases outside the gene matches: 5. The DNA of the CDR3 is TGCAGCGTTGCGAGGACAGGGGAAGGCTACACCTTC. Encoded protein: CSVARTGEGYTF.

V is TRBV6-5 and J is TRBJ1-3; TRBD1 agrees at 9 bases. V was clipped by 5 bases and J by 4 bases; unmatched bases: 6. The CDR3 consists of 15 residues. Germline CDR1 reads MNHEY; CDR2 reads SVGAGI. CDR3: CASSTTGGFGNTIYF. The DNA of the CDR3 is TGTGCCAGCAGTACCACAGGGGGCTTCGGAAACACCATATATTTT.

This clone showed up just a few times. The chain uses TRBV12-5 and TRBJ2-7, with TRBD1 as a possible D gene (5 bases). Germline CDR1 is LGHNT and CDR2 is FRNRAP. The ends were cut back, 3 bases at V and 6 bases at J, with 9 bases in the middle. This CDR3 is built from 12 residues. CDR3 nucleotide sequence: TGTGCTAGTGGTTTTTGGGGCAGCGAGCAGTACTTC. Translation: CASGFWGSEQYF.